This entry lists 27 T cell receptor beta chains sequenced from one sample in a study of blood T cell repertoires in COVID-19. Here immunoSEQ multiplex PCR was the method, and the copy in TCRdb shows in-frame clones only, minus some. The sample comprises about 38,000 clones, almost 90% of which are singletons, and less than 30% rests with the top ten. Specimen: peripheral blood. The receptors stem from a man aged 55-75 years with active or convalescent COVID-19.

The CDR3 region has the DNA TGTGCCAGCAGACCCTTGCGGGGCCCGAACACTGAAGCTTTCTTT. Protein sequence: CASRPLRGPNTEAFF. The chain joins TRBV6-5 to TRBJ1-1; possibly TRBD1 for D (5 bases). This CDR3 has 15 amino acids. Germline CDR1 and CDR2: MNHEY and SVGAGI. V was shortened by 6 bases and J by 1 base, with 15 bases between the two germline ends.

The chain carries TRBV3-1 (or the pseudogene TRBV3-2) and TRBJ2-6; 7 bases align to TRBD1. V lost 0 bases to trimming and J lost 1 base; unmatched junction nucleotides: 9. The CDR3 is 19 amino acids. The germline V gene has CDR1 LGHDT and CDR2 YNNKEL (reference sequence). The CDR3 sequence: CASSQDSGGGLSGANVLTF. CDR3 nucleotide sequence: TGTGCCAGCAGCCAAGATTCAGGGGGTGGGTTATCTGGGGCCAACGTCCTGACTTTC.

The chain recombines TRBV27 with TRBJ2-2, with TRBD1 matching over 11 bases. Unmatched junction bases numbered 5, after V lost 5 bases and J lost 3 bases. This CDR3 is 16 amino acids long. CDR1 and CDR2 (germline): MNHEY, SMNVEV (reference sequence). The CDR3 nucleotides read TGTGCCAGCAGTGAGGACAGGGGGCTTTACACCGGGGAGCTGTTTTTT. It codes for CASSEDRGLYTGELFF.

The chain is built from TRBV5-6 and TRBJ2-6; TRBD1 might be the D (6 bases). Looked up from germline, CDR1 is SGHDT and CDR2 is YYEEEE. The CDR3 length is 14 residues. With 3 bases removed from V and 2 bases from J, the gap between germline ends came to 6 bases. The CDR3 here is CASSWDTGANVLTF. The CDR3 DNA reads TGTGCCAGCAGCTGGGACACTGGGGCCAACGTCCTGACTTTC.

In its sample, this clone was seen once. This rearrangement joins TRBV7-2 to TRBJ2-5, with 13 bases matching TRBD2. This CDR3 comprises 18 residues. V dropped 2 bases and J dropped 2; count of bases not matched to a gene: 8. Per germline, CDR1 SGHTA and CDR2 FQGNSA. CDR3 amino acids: CASSLTSGRARGQETQYF. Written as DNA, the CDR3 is TGTGCCAGCAGCTTAACTAGCGGGAGGGCCCGAGGTCAAGAGACCCAGTACTTC. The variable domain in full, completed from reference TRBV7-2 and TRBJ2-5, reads GAGVSQSPSNKVTEKGKDVELRCDPISGHTALYWYRQSLGQGLEFLIYFQGNSAPDKSGLPSDRFSAERTGGSVSTLTIQRTQQEDSAVYLCASSLTSGRARGQETQYFGPGTRLLVL.

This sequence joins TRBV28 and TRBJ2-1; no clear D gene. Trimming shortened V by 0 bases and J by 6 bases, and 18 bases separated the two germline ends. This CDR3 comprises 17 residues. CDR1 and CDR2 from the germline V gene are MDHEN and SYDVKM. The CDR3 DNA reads TGTGCCAGCAGTTTATGGAGTCGGGTCGACTCGCTCAATGAGCAGTTCTTC. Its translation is CASSLWSRVDSLNEQFF.

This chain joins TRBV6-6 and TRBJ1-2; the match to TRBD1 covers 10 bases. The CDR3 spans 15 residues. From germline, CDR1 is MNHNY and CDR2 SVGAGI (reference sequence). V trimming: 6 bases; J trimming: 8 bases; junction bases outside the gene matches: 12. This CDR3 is CASRLSRQGARGYTF. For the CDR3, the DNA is TGTGCCAGCAGACTCTCGAGACAGGGGGCACGAGGCTACACCTTC.

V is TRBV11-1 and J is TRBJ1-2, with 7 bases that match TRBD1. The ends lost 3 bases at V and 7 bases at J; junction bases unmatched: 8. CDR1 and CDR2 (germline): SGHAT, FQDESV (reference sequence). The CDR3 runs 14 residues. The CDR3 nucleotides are TGTGCCAGCAGCTTGGACAGGCTAATGCGTGGCTACACCTTC. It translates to CASSLDRLMRGYTF.

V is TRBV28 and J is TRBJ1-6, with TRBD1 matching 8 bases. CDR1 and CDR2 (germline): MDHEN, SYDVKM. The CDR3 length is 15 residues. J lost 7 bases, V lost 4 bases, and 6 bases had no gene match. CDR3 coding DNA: TGTGCCAGCAGTTACATGGACAGGGCCAATTCACCCCTCCACTTT. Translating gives CASSYMDRANSPLHF.

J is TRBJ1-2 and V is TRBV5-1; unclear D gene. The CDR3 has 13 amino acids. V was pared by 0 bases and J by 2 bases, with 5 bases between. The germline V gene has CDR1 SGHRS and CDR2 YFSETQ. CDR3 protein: CASSLETNYGYTF. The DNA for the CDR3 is TGCGCCAGCAGCTTGGAGACAAACTATGGCTACACCTTC.

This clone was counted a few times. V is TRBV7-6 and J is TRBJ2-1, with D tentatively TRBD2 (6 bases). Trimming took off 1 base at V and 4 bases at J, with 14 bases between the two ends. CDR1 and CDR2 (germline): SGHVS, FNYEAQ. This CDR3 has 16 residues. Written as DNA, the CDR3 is TGTGCCAGCAGCTTAGTTGCGGCGGGGACGTACAATGAGCAGTTCTTC. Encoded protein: CASSLVAAGTYNEQFF.

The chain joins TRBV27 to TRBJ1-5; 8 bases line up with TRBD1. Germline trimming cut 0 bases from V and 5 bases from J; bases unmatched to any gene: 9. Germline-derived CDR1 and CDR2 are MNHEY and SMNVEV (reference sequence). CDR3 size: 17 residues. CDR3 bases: TGTGCCAGCAGTTTATCCGTTTTTGGCAGGGGGCATCAGCCCCAGCATTTT. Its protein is CASSLSVFGRGHQPQHF.

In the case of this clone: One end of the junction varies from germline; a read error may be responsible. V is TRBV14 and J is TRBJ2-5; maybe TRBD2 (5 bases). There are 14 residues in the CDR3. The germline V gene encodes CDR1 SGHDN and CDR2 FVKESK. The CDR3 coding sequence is TGTGCCAGCAGCCAAGATCAGCAGTCTAGCCGGTGGGACTTC. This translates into CASSQDQQSSRWDF.

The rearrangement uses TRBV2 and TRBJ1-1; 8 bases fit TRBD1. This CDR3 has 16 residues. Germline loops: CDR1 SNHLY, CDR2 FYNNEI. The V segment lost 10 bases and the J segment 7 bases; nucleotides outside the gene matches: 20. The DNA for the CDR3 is TGTGCCACCAAAGAACGGACAGGGAAGGGAAGGCATGAAGCTTTCTTT. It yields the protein CATKERTGKGRHEAFF.

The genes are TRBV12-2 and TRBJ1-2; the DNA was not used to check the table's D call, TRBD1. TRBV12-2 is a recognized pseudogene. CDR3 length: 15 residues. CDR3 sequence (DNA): TGTGCAAGGTCTGCCCTTGACAGGTTTAACTATGGCTACACCTTC. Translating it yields CARSALDRFNYGYTF.

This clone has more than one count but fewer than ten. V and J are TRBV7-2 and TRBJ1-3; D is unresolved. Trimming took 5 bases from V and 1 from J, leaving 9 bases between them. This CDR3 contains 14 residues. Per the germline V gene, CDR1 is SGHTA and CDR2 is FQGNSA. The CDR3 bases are TGTGCCAGCAGCCTCTTCGGGTCTGGAAACACCATATATTTT. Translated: CASSLFGSGNTIYF.

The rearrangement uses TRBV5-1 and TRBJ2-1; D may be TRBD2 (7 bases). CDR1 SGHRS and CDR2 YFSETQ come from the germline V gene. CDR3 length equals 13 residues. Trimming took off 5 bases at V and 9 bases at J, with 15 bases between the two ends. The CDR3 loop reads CASRTGGTGEQFF. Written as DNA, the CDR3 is TGCGCCAGCAGGACGGGGGGCACGGGTGAGCAGTTCTTC.

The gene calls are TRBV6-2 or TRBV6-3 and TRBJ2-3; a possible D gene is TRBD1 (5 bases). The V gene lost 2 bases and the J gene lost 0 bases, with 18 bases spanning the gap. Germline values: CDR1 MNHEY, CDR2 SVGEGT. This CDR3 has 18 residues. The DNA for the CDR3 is TGTGCCAGCAGTTACCTCCTGGGGCAAGGATCTAGCACAGATACGCAGTATTTT. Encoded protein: CASSYLLGQGSSTDTQYF.

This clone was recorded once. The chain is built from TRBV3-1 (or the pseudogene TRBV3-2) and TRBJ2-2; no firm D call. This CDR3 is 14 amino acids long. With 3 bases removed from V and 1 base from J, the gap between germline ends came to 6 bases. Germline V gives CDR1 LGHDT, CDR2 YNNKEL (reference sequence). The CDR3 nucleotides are TGTGCCAGCAGCCAGAGACAGAACACCGGGGAGCTGTTTTTT. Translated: CASSQRQNTGELFF.

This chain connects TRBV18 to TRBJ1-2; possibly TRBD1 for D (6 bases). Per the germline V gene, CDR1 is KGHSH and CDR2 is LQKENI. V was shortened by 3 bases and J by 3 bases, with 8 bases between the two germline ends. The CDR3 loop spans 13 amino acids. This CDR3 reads CASSPRQDYGYTF. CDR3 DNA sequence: TGTGCCAGCTCACCCCGACAGGACTATGGCTACACCTTC.

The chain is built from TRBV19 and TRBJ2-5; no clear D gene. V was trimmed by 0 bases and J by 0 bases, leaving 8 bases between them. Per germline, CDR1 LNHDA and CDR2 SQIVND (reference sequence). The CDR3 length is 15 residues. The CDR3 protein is CASSIDATNQETQYF. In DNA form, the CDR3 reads TGTGCCAGTAGTATAGACGCGACAAACCAAGAGACCCAGTACTTC.

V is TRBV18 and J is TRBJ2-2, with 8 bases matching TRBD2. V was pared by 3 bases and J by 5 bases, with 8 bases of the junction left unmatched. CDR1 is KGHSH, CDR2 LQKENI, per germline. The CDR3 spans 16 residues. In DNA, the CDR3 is TGTGCCAGCTCACCGATCCTAGCGGGCCGAACCGGGGAGCTGTTTTTT. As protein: CASSPILAGRTGELFF.

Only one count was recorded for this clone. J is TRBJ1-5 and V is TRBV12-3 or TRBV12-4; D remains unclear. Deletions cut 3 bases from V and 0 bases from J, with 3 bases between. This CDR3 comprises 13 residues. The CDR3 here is CASSLRSNQPQHF. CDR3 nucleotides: TGTGCCAGCAGTTTGCGTAGCAATCAGCCCCAGCATTTT.

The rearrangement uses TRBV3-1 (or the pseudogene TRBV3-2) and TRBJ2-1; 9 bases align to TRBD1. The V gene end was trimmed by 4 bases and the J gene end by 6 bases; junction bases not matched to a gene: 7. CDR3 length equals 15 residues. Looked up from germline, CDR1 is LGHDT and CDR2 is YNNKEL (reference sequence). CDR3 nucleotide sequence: TGTGCCAGCAGCCCGGGGGACAGGGCTCTCAATGAGCAGTTCTTC. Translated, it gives CASSPGDRALNEQFF.

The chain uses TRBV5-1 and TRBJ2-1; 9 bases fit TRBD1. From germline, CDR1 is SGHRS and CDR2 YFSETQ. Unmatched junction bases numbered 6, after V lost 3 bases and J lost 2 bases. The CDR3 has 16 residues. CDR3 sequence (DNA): TGCGCCAGCAGCTCAGGGACAGGGAGGACCTACAATGAGCAGTTCTTC. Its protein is CASSSGTGRTYNEQFF.

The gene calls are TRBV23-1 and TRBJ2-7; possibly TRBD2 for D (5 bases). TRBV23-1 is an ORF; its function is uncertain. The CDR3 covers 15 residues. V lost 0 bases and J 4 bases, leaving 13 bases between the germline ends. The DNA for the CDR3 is TGCGCCAGCAGTCAATCGGAGGCAGGCGGGTACGAGCAGTACTTC. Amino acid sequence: CASSQSEAGGYEQYF.

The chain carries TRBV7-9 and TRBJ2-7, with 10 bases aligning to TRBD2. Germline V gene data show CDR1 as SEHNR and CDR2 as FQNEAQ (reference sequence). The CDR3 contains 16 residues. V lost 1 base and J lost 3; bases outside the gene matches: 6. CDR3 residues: CASSLVTGTSVYEQYF. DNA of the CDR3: TGTGCCAGCAGCTTAGTTACCGGGACTAGCGTCTACGAGCAGTACTTC.